Below, 18 T cell receptor beta chains from the same sample are listed, as sequenced in a study of cytomegalovirus exposure and HLA in healthy donors. Use of 60 Vbeta and 13 Jbeta primers characterized the PCR. TCRdb's table, derived via immunoSEQ multiplex PCR, lists solely in-frame clones and lacks some. The table has about 110,000 clones, around 80% seen once. The sequenced material came from PBMCs. These receptors were collected from a woman aged 45 to 65 in good health and CMV-seropositive.

The chain uses TRBV2 and TRBJ1-1; tentative D call: TRBD1 (5 bases). CDR1 is SNHLY and CDR2 is FYNNEI in the germline V gene. This CDR3 has 12 residues. Trimming took off 9 bases at V and 1 base at J, with 9 bases between the two ends. CDR3 in DNA: TGTGCCAGAGGCAGGGAGAACACTGAAGCTTTCTTT. Translation: CARGRENTEAFF.

The CDR3 loop is CAARRVSTDTQYF. In nucleotides, the CDR3 is TGTGCCGCACGTCGGGTCTCCACAGATACGCAGTATTTT. This chain uses TRBV28 with TRBJ2-3; no clear D gene. Per germline, CDR1 MDHEN and CDR2 SYDVKM. V was clipped by 11 bases and J by 2 bases, with 14 bases between them. This CDR3 is 13 amino acids long.

This clone was recorded once. The rearrangement joins TRBV9 to TRBJ1-6; D unclear. The CDR3 is made up of 14 amino acids. The V end lost 0 bases, the J end lost 7 bases, and 8 bases lay between the germline ends. Per germline, CDR1 SGDLS and CDR2 YYNGEE. Written as DNA, the CDR3 is TGTGCCAGCAGCGTAGCGGGAGAGAATTCACCCCTCCACTTT. It translates to CASSVAGENSPLHF.

This sequence joins TRBV11-1 and TRBJ2-7, with D possibly TRBD1 on 6 matching bases. The CDR3 covers 13 residues. V was trimmed by 5 bases and J by 0 bases, leaving 8 bases between them. Per the germline V gene, CDR1 is SGHAT and CDR2 is FQDESV (reference sequence). CDR3 DNA: TGTGCCAGCAGCCCGGACAGCTCCTACGAGCAGTACTTC. It codes for CASSPDSSYEQYF.

This clone was counted a few times. The chain combines TRBV19 with TRBJ1-2, with D possibly TRBD1 on 5 matching bases. This CDR3 has 17 amino acids. The ends were cut back, 5 bases at V and 8 bases at J, with 27 bases in the middle. In germline, CDR1 is LNHDA, CDR2 SQIVND (reference sequence). In nucleotides, the CDR3 is TGTGCCAGTAGTTCGGCGACAGATGGGGTTACTTTAGGCGGCTACACCTTC. Translation gives CASSSATDGVTLGGYTF.

This chain joins TRBV2 and TRBJ1-6; a weak D match, TRBD1 (5 bases). Trimming took 6 bases from V and 16 from J, leaving 22 bases between them. The germline CDR1 and CDR2 sequences are SNHLY and FYNNEI. There are 14 residues in the CDR3. The CDR3 DNA follows: TGTGCCAGCAGGGAAAGCCGGGACTCTGGACCTCTCCACTTT. As protein: CASRESRDSGPLHF.

This chain uses TRBV19 with TRBJ2-7; 9 bases agree with TRBD2. Germline values: CDR1 LNHDA, CDR2 SQIVND (reference sequence). After removal of 8 bases from V and 4 bases from J, the junction contained 12 bases not matched to a gene. The CDR3 is 15 residues long. The CDR3 sequence: CASQRSSGGKYEQYF. The CDR3 region has the DNA TGTGCCAGTCAAAGGTCCAGCGGGGGGAAATACGAGCAGTACTTC.

This sequence joins TRBV7-3 and TRBJ2-1; D possibly corresponds to TRBD1 (6 bases). CDR1 and CDR2 (germline): SGHTA, FQGTGA. Between the trimmed V and J ends, which lost 5 bases and 3 bases, there was a span of 17 bases. The CDR3 contains 16 residues. CDR3 sequence: CASSPHGGSVYNEQFF. The CDR3 coding sequence is TGTGCCAGCAGCCCCCATGGGGGCTCGGTCTACAATGAGCAGTTCTTC.

The chain uses TRBV6-1 and TRBJ1-5, with 7 bases matching TRBD1. CDR1 is MNHNS and CDR2 is SASEGT in the germline V gene. J gave up 7 bases and V 6 bases, and 9 bases lay outside the gene matches. CDR3 length: 14 residues. The CDR3: CASSQTGPGQPQHF. CDR3 coding DNA: TGTGCCAGCAGCCAGACAGGGCCAGGACAGCCCCAGCATTTT.

The chain links TRBV6-5 to TRBJ1-1, with 8 bases identical to TRBD1. The V gene end was trimmed by 3 bases and the J gene end by 4 bases; junction bases not matched to a gene: 4. From germline, CDR1 is MNHEY and CDR2 SVGAGI. The CDR3 covers 14 residues. The CDR3 region has the DNA TGTGCCAGCAGTTATCAGGGGGCTGCCACTGAAGCTTTCTTT. Translation gives CASSYQGAATEAFF.

This clone was counted a few times. The chain recombines TRBV19 with TRBJ1-5, with 8 positions matching TRBD1. CDR3 size: 15 residues. V lost 5 bases to trimming and J lost 3 bases; unmatched junction nucleotides: 6. Germline V gene sequence: CDR1 LNHDA, CDR2 SQIVND (reference sequence). The CDR3 DNA is TGTGCCAGTAGTCGGACAGGGCTTTACAATCAGCCCCAGCATTTT. Translating gives CASSRTGLYNQPQHF. Filled out from reference TRBV19 and TRBJ1-5, the complete variable domain reads DGGITQSPKYLFRKEGQNVTLSCEQNLNHDAMYWYRQDPGQGLRLIYYSQIVNDFQKGDIAEGYSVSREKKESFPLTVTSAQKNPTAFYLCASSRTGLYNQPQHFGDGTRLSIL.

This clone has only a few counts. The V and J genes are TRBV9 and TRBJ1-2, with D uncertain. The V gene lost 0 bases and the J gene lost 8 bases, with 5 bases spanning the gap. CDR1 and CDR2 from the germline V gene are SGDLS and YYNGEE. The CDR3 is 11 residues long. CDR3 protein: CASSVGRGYTF. The CDR3 coding sequence is TGTGCCAGCAGCGTAGGTAGAGGCTACACCTTC.

The chain employs TRBV28 and TRBJ1-5; perhaps TRBD1 as D (6 bases). V was pared by 7 bases and J by 7 bases, with 17 bases between. The CDR3 contains 14 residues. In germline, CDR1 is MDHEN, CDR2 SYDVKM. The CDR3 bases are TGTGCCAGCACCGATACAGGGCCAGAGCAGCCCCAGCATTTT. Its translation is CASTDTGPEQPQHF.

The J gene is TRBJ2-7, the V gene TRBV6-5; the match to TRBD1 covers 8 bases. Germline CDR1 and CDR2: MNHEY and SVGAGI. The CDR3 sequence is 14 residues long. V lost 0 bases and J lost 12; bases outside the gene matches: 10. CDR3 in amino acids: CASSYSSRQGAWYF. The CDR3 nucleotides are TGTGCCAGCAGTTACTCGTCAAGGCAGGGGGCTTGGTACTTC.

This clone was detected only once. J is TRBJ2-5 and V is TRBV10-3; 12 nucleotides match TRBD2. Germline V CDR1 and CDR2: ENHRY, SYGVKD. The CDR3 is 15 amino acids. After removal of 10 bases from V and 2 bases from J, the junction contained 8 bases not matched to a gene. The CDR3 coding sequence is TGTGCCACCACTAGCGGGGGGCTTACACAAGAGACCCAGTACTTC. Amino acids: CATTSGGLTQETQYF.

V gene TRBV4-2 combines with J gene TRBJ1-5; 9 nucleotides agree with TRBD1. The V gene's germline CDR1 is LGHNA and CDR2 YNFKEQ. There are 16 residues in the CDR3. The ends lost 4 bases at V and 5 bases at J; junction bases unmatched: 9. CDR3: CASSRVDRGGDQPQHF. CDR3 sequence (DNA): TGTGCCAGCAGCCGGGTGGACAGGGGTGGAGATCAGCCCCAGCATTTT.

V gene TRBV19 combines with J gene TRBJ2-5, with a tentative D call TRBD2 (5 bases). Looked up from germline, CDR1 is LNHDA and CDR2 is SQIVND (reference sequence). The germline V and J ends were trimmed by 5 bases and 4 bases, with 11 bases remaining between them. The CDR3 has 13 residues. As DNA, the CDR3 is TGTGCCAGTAGTCTGGCGGGCGTAGAGACCCAGTACTTC. Encoded protein: CASSLAGVETQYF.

The chain combines TRBV19 with TRBJ1-4; 7 nucleotides align to TRBD1. The ends lost 5 bases at V and 3 bases at J; junction bases unmatched: 6. Germline V CDR1 and CDR2: LNHDA, SQIVND (reference sequence). The length of the CDR3 is 15 residues. The CDR3 loop reads CASSVAGTANEKLFF. CDR3 nucleotides: TGTGCCAGTAGTGTCGCCGGGACAGCTAATGAAAAACTGTTTTTT.